A single sample is the source of the 26 T cell receptor beta chains below, sequenced in a study of T cells in tuberculosis. Time point in this sample: new active TB diagnosis, blood taken before or within 7 days of starting treatment. Sequencing used immunoSEQ multiplex PCR; TCRdb keeps in-frame clones, though not all of them. Of about 34,000 clones listed, roughly 93% were seen once; the top ten hold 9.5% to 12%. The sequencing here drew on PBMCs, taken at tuberculosis diagnosis. Source of these receptors: an adult with tuberculosis.

This chain connects TRBV2 to TRBJ2-7, with no clear D. With 8 bases removed from V and 2 bases from J, the gap between germline ends came to 10 bases. This CDR3 has 12 amino acids. Germline-derived CDR1 and CDR2 are SNHLY and FYNNEI. The CDR3 coding sequence is TGTGCCAGCTTATCCCGGGCCTACGAGCAGTACTTC. Translating it yields CASLSRAYEQYF.

The chain joins TRBV5-1 to TRBJ1-2; the D gene is possibly TRBD1 (5 bases). Per the germline V gene, CDR1 is SGHRS and CDR2 is YFSETQ. The CDR3 has 13 amino acids. With 5 bases removed from V and 0 bases from J, the gap between germline ends came to 8 bases. DNA for the CDR3: TGCGCCAGCAGTCCAGGGACTAACTATGGCTACACCTTC. This sequence encodes CASSPGTNYGYTF.

This clone has a single count. V gene TRBV5-1 combines with J gene TRBJ2-3; 9 bases match TRBD2. V lost 0 bases, J lost 2 bases, and 7 bases stayed unmatched. Germline CDR1 and CDR2: SGHRS and YFSETQ. This CDR3 comprises 17 residues. CDR3 in DNA: TGCGCCAGCAGCTTGGACACGGCTAGCGGGGACACAGATACGCAGTATTTT. Encoded protein: CASSLDTASGDTDTQYF.

V gene TRBV12-5 combines with J gene TRBJ2-7, with 8 bases aligning to TRBD1. The CDR3 sequence is 15 residues long. With V trimmed by 6 bases and J by 0 bases, 7 bases remained unmatched. Germline lookup yields CDR1 LGHNT and CDR2 FRNRAP. Here the CDR3 DNA reads TGTGCTAGTGGCGCAGGGGGCGGAAGCTCCTACGAGCAGTACTTC. Translated, it gives CASGAGGGSSYEQYF.

The CDR3 spells CASSLVAALVGSNQPQHF. As DNA, the CDR3 is TGTGCCAGCAGCTTAGTAGCGGCCCTTGTAGGTAGCAATCAGCCCCAGCATTTT. The chain couples TRBV11-2 to TRBJ1-5, with D unresolved. There are 18 residues in the CDR3. With 1 base removed from V and 0 bases from J, the gap between germline ends came to 16 bases. Germline CDR1 reads SGHAT; CDR2 reads FQNNGV.

The chain uses TRBV19 and TRBJ1-1; D not resolved. Trimming took off 5 bases at V and 5 bases at J, with 15 bases between the two ends. This CDR3 is 14 amino acids long. CDR1 and CDR2 (germline): LNHDA, SQIVND (reference sequence). The CDR3 loop is CASSPSRGETEAFF. CDR3 coding DNA: TGTGCCAGTAGTCCTTCTCGTGGGGAGACTGAAGCTTTCTTT.

This clone appeared a few times. The V and J genes are TRBV5-5 and TRBJ2-7; 8 bases align to TRBD1. The trim removed 1 base at V and 4 bases at J, leaving 7 bases unmatched. Germline loops: CDR1 SGHKS, CDR2 YYEKEE (reference sequence). The CDR3 is 15 residues long. CDR3 amino acids: CASSLLGQGAYEQYF. CDR3 nucleotides: TGTGCCAGCAGCTTGTTAGGTCAGGGGGCTTACGAGCAGTACTTC.

This clone was detected only once. The gene calls are TRBV27 and TRBJ2-1; 14 nucleotides align to TRBD2. J lost 7 bases, V lost 5 bases, and 13 bases had no gene match. The CDR3 has 18 amino acids. In germline, CDR1 is MNHEY, CDR2 SMNVEV (reference sequence). The CDR3 nucleotides read TGTGCCAGCAGTCCAATCTCTCGGACTAGCGGGGGGACTAATGAGCAGTTCTTC. As protein: CASSPISRTSGGTNEQFF.

This chain links TRBV5-1 with TRBJ2-6, with D uncertain. V was shortened by 2 bases and J by 4 bases, with 22 bases between the two germline ends. The CDR3 is 19 residues long. The germline CDR1 and CDR2 sequences are SGHRS and YFSETQ. Here the CDR3 reads CASSLMRDSVGLGANVLTF. The CDR3 DNA reads as TGCGCCAGCAGCTTAATGCGCGACTCCGTCGGCCTAGGGGCCAACGTCCTGACTTTC.

The chain links TRBV4-1 to TRBJ2-4; 10 bases fit TRBD1. The CDR3 sequence is 18 residues long. CDR1 and CDR2 from the germline V gene are MGHRA and YSYEKL. The V segment lost 0 bases and the J segment 1 base; nucleotides outside the gene matches: 6. CDR3 nucleotide sequence: TGCGCCAGCAGCCAAGAGGGGACAGGGGTAGGGGCCAAAAACATTCAGTACTTC. Residues: CASSQEGTGVGAKNIQYF.

This chain joins TRBV6-5 and TRBJ2-7, with 11 bases aligning to TRBD2. The CDR3 runs 15 residues. Germline V CDR1 and CDR2: MNHEY, SVGAGI. Trimming cost V 0 bases and J 4 bases; bases outside gene matches: 2. The chain's CDR3 is CASSYSTSGVYEQYF. The CDR3 DNA follows: TGTGCCAGCAGTTACTCGACTAGCGGGGTATACGAGCAGTACTTC.

The rearrangement uses TRBV30 and TRBJ1-2, with D perhaps matching TRBD1 (6 bases). Germline CDR1 reads GTSNPN; CDR2 reads SVGIG (reference sequence). V dropped 1 base and J dropped 4 bases, with 10 bases sitting between them. The CDR3 is 13 residues long. This chain's CDR3 is CAWSGGGPYGYTF. DNA for the CDR3: TGTGCCTGGAGTGGGGGGGGGCCCTATGGCTACACCTTC.

V and J are TRBV27 and TRBJ2-1, with D perhaps matching TRBD1 (6 bases). The length of the CDR3 is 12 residues. Germline assignment: CDR1 MNHEY and CDR2 SMNVEV (reference sequence). Trimming took 6 bases from V and 4 from J, leaving 7 bases between them. The CDR3 coding sequence is TGTGCCAGCAGCGGACAGTACAATGAGCAGTTCTTC. This sequence encodes CASSGQYNEQFF.

The V and J genes are TRBV2 and TRBJ2-7; TRBD1 agrees at 9 bases. V shed 7 bases, J shed 3 bases, and the junction held 13 bases outside the gene matches. This CDR3 has 16 residues. CDR1 and CDR2 from the germline V gene are SNHLY and FYNNEI. The CDR3 DNA is TGTGCCAGCACCGGGCCCTTCCGGGACAGGGTCTACGAGCAGTACTTC. It codes for CASTGPFRDRVYEQYF. Full variable domain (outside the CDR3, taken from reference TRBV2 and TRBJ2-7): EPEVTQTPSHQVTQMGQEVILRCVPISNHLYFYWYRQILGQKVEFLVSFYNNEISEKSEIFDDQFSVERPDGSNFTLKIRSTKLEDSAMYFCASTGPFRDRVYEQYFGPGTRLTVT.

This CDR3 reads CASGQGAGQPQHF. In DNA, the CDR3 is TGTGCCAGTGGACAGGGGGCAGGTCAGCCCCAGCATTTT. The V call is TRBV19, the J call TRBJ1-5, with TRBD1 identical over 11 bases. Germline V CDR1 and CDR2: LNHDA, SQIVND (reference sequence). V gave up 8 bases and J gave up 6 bases; unmatched junction bases: 3. This CDR3 region has 13 residues.

The rearrangement links TRBV28 to TRBJ2-5; 7 bases line up with TRBD2. Germline V lookup: CDR1 MDHEN, CDR2 SYDVKM. The CDR3 is 14 amino acids. Losses at the gene ends were 2 bases for V and 5 bases for J; bases not matched to a gene: 5. The CDR3 is CASSLVSSGETQYF. The CDR3 DNA reads TGTGCCAGCAGTTTAGTCTCTAGCGGCGAGACCCAGTACTTC.

The gene calls are TRBV18 and TRBJ2-7; D might be TRBD1 (5 bases). V dropped 3 bases and J dropped 0 bases, with 12 bases sitting between them. This CDR3 has 15 amino acids. Looked up from germline, CDR1 is KGHSH and CDR2 is LQKENI. The CDR3 is CASSPYQGSSYEQYF. The CDR3 region has the DNA TGTGCCAGCTCACCGTATCAGGGAAGCTCCTACGAGCAGTACTTC.

The chain's CDR3 is CSVDQGKVEAFF. The CDR3 region has the DNA TGCAGCGTTGACCAGGGGAAAGTTGAAGCTTTCTTT. This chain uses TRBV29-1 with TRBJ1-1; perhaps TRBD1 as D (6 bases). This CDR3 has 12 residues. The V gene's germline CDR1 is SQVTM and CDR2 ANQGSEA. V was pared by 3 bases and J by 7 bases, with 12 bases between.

This clone was found once. At one end, the junction sequence differs from germline, possibly due to a read error. The V call is TRBV7-8, the J call TRBJ2-5, with 13 bases identical to TRBD2. Germline CDR1 reads SGHVS; CDR2 reads FQNEAQ. This CDR3 region has 15 residues. This chain's CDR3 is CASSLGPGTSGVGDF. The CDR3 DNA reads as TGTGCCAGCAGCTTAGGTCCGGGGACTAGCGGGGTCGGGGACTTC.

The rearrangement links TRBV4-1 to TRBJ2-7; possible D gene TRBD2, 6 bases. Germline lookup yields CDR1 MGHRA and CDR2 YSYEKL. Trimming pared 1 base from V and 2 bases from J, leaving 12 bases between. This CDR3 region has 15 residues. The CDR3 spells CASSQGPPGAYEQYF. The DNA of the CDR3 is TGCGCCAGCAGCCAAGGACCTCCGGGGGCCTACGAGCAGTACTTC.

This rearrangement joins TRBV6-5 to TRBJ2-3; 7 positions agree with TRBD2. Germline V gene data show CDR1 as MNHEY and CDR2 as SVGAGI. The trim removed 0 bases at V and 1 base at J, leaving 4 bases unmatched. The CDR3 is 16 residues long. This CDR3 is CASSYSSAGGTDTQYF. The CDR3 coding sequence is TGTGCCAGCAGTTACTCGAGCGCGGGGGGCACAGATACGCAGTATTTT.

The chain links TRBV18 to TRBJ2-3, with 7 nucleotides matching TRBD2. The length of the CDR3 is 16 residues. Looked up from germline, CDR1 is KGHSH and CDR2 is LQKENI. The V segment lost 2 bases and the J segment 6 bases; nucleotides outside the gene matches: 11. The CDR3, as DNA: TGTGCCAGCTCACCAGCGGGACTAAACCTCCCGGATACGCAGTATTTT. Its translation: CASSPAGLNLPDTQYF. The variable domain in full, completed from reference TRBV18 and TRBJ2-3, reads NAGVMQNPRHLVRRRGQEARLRCSPMKGHSHVYWYRQLPEEGLKFMVYLQKENIIDESGMPKERFSAEFPKEGPSILRIQQVVRGDSAAYFCASSPAGLNLPDTQYFGPGTRLTVL.

The chain links TRBV9 to TRBJ2-1; 11 nucleotides agree with TRBD2. The V gene end was trimmed by 5 bases and the J gene end by 6 bases; junction bases not matched to a gene: 19. The CDR3 is 19 residues long. Germline CDR1 SGDLS, CDR2 YYNGEE. CDR3 sequence: CASSSSSASGGTTGNEQFF. The CDR3 region has the DNA TGTGCCAGCAGTTCAAGCTCGGCTAGCGGGGGGACCACGGGCAATGAGCAGTTCTTC.

This chain links TRBV5-4 with TRBJ2-3; 10 bases map to TRBD2. This CDR3 is built from 16 residues. V shed 0 bases, J shed 2 bases, and the junction held 3 bases outside the gene matches. Germline values: CDR1 SGHNT, CDR2 YYREEE (reference sequence). CDR3 sequence: CASSLGLAGNTDTQYF. As DNA, the CDR3 is TGTGCCAGCAGCTTGGGACTAGCGGGTAACACAGATACGCAGTATTTT.

This chain joins TRBV9 and TRBJ2-1; weak D call: TRBD1 (6 bases). Germline V gives CDR1 SGDLS, CDR2 YYNGEE. The CDR3 sequence is 14 residues long. Trimming cost V 4 bases and J 3 bases, with 11 bases left between them. The CDR3 DNA reads as TGTGCCAGCAGCCCTCAGGACAGCTACAATGAGCAGTTCTTC. Translation gives CASSPQDSYNEQFF. The full variable domain, its missing parts supplied by reference TRBV9 and TRBJ2-1, is DSGVTQTPKHLITATGQRVTLRCSPRSGDLSVYWYQQSLDQGLQFLIQYYNGEERAKGNILERFSAQQFPDLHSELNLSSLELGDSALYFCASSPQDSYNEQFFGPGTRLTVL.

The chain combines TRBV27 with TRBJ2-3, with 10 bases fitting TRBD2. V lost 5 bases, J lost 3 bases, and 8 bases stayed unmatched. The CDR3 has 16 residues. The germline CDR1 and CDR2 sequences are MNHEY and SMNVEV (reference sequence). CDR3 amino acids: CASSPLAGAWTDTQYF. The CDR3 DNA sequence: TGTGCCAGCAGTCCTCTAGCGGGAGCTTGGACAGATACGCAGTATTTT.